These 26 T cell receptor beta chains were all obtained from the same sample, sequenced in a study of CD8 T cells in Susac syndrome. Reverse transcription of 0.5 to 1 ug RNA was performed with random hexamers. In TCRdb, the immunoSEQ multiplex PCR reads were re-called with MiXCR into one record per CDR3 protein. The repertoire has more than 120,000 distinct CDR3 sequences, approximately 93% of them found once; the top ten carry less than 0.095%. The material sequenced was CD4+ T cells from PBMCs. The receptors stem from a human donor in good health.

This clonotype appeared once. The gene calls are TRBV30 and TRBJ1-2, with a weak D call TRBD1 (5 bases). V was pared by 0 bases and J by 4 bases, with 9 bases between. In germline, CDR1 is GTSNPN, CDR2 SVGIG (reference sequence). This CDR3 has 13 residues. The DNA of the CDR3 is TGTGCCTGGAGTGTAAGCCAGGGCTATGGCTACACCTTC. It yields the protein CAWSVSQGYGYTF.

This chain connects TRBV5-1 to TRBJ2-5; the D is unclear. The CDR3 runs to 12 residues. Germline V gene sequence: CDR1 SGHRS, CDR2 YFSETQ. V gave up 4 bases and J gave up 5 bases, with 9 bases separating them. The CDR3 nucleotides read TGCGCCAGCAGCCCCAACCTCGAGACCCAGTACTTC. Translated: CASSPNLETQYF.

This chain links TRBV18 with TRBJ2-5; D is undetermined. Deletions cut 3 bases from V and 4 bases from J, with 6 bases between. The germline gives CDR1 KGHSH, CDR2 LQKENI. The CDR3 loop spans 12 amino acids. The CDR3 is CASSPVGETQYF. CDR3 DNA sequence: TGTGCCAGCTCACCGGTGGGAGAGACCCAGTACTTC.

The chain carries TRBV20-1 and TRBJ1-1; TRBD1 might be the D (5 bases). Trimming left V 5 bases short and J 0 bases short, with 10 bases between. There are 13 residues in the CDR3. Germline V gene sequence: CDR1 DFQATT, CDR2 SNEGSKA (reference sequence). The CDR3 reads CSAGTVLNTEAFF. CDR3 bases: TGCAGTGCTGGGACCGTCTTGAACACTGAAGCTTTCTTT.

The rearrangement uses TRBV28 and TRBJ2-7, with TRBD2 matching 16 bases. Germline CDR1 and CDR2: MDHEN and SYDVKM. V lost 7 bases to trimming and J lost 0 bases; unmatched junction nucleotides: 6. The CDR3 consists of 17 residues. CDR3 DNA sequence: TGTGCCAGCACTAGGGGACTAGCGGGAGGGGTCTCCTACGAGCAGTACTTC. It is translated as CASTRGLAGGVSYEQYF.

The J gene is TRBJ1-5, the V gene TRBV30; unclear D gene. CDR1 and CDR2 (germline): GTSNPN, SVGIG (reference sequence). The CDR3 contains 15 residues. Trimming took 2 bases from V and 2 from J, leaving 13 bases between them. Here the CDR3 DNA reads TGTGCCTGGAGTCTAACGGGTAGTGGCAATCAGCCCCAGCATTTT. Translated, it gives CAWSLTGSGNQPQHF.

The chain carries TRBV24-1 and TRBJ2-2, with 7 nucleotides matching TRBD1. Per the germline V gene, CDR1 is KGHDR and CDR2 is SFDVKD. The CDR3 has 14 residues. Unmatched junction bases numbered 4, after V lost 7 bases and J lost 3 bases. The CDR3, as DNA: TGTGCCACCAGAGCAGGGACAGACACCGGGGAGCTGTTTTTT. Its translation is CATRAGTDTGELFF.

The chain joins TRBV28 to TRBJ2-2; TRBD1 matches at 8 bases. With V trimmed by 4 bases and J by 1 base, 2 bases remained unmatched. This CDR3 spans 15 amino acids. CDR1 and CDR2 (germline): MDHEN, SYDVKM. Here the CDR3 DNA reads TGTGCCAGCAGTTGGGGGACAGGGAACACCGGGGAGCTGTTTTTT. Protein: CASSWGTGNTGELFF.

This clonotype was counted once. The genes are TRBV18 and TRBJ2-1; D is perhaps TRBD2 (6 bases). V gave up 3 bases and J gave up 6 bases, with 15 bases separating them. Germline V gene data show CDR1 as KGHSH and CDR2 as LQKENI. The CDR3 runs to 15 residues. DNA for the CDR3: TGTGCCAGCTCACCCCAAGCGGAGCGGGCCAATGAGCAGTTCTTC. This sequence encodes CASSPQAERANEQFF.

V and J are TRBV5-1 and TRBJ2-2; 11 bases align to TRBD2. Losses at the gene ends were 0 bases for V and 0 bases for J; bases not matched to a gene: 1. CDR1 and CDR2 from the germline V gene are SGHRS and YFSETQ. This CDR3 is 17 amino acids long. CDR3 DNA: TGCGCCAGCAGCTTGGAGGGACTAGCGGCGAACACCGGGGAGCTGTTTTTT. As protein: CASSLEGLAANTGELFF.

The chain's CDR3 is CASSSGGRGEQYF. The CDR3 region has the DNA TGCGCCAGCAGCTCGGGCGGGAGAGGCGAGCAGTACTTC. The chain couples TRBV5-1 to TRBJ2-7; 7 bases match TRBD2. Germline CDR1 reads SGHRS; CDR2 reads YFSETQ. V trimming: 3 bases; J trimming: 6 bases; junction bases outside the gene matches: 6. The CDR3 loop spans 13 amino acids.

The DNA for the CDR3 is TGTGCCTGGAGCCCAGGGGGCGCGGATACGCAGTATTTT. Its translation is CAWSPGGADTQYF. The J gene is TRBJ2-3, the V gene TRBV30, with 8 nucleotides matching TRBD1. The CDR3 runs to 13 residues. CDR1 is GTSNPN and CDR2 is SVGIG in the germline V gene (reference sequence). The V gene end was trimmed by 3 bases and the J gene end by 6 bases; junction bases not matched to a gene: 5.

V and J are TRBV18 and TRBJ2-1; 7 bases line up with TRBD1. The trim removed 2 bases at V and 6 bases at J, leaving 4 bases unmatched. The germline CDR1 and CDR2 sequences are KGHSH and LQKENI. The CDR3 is made up of 14 amino acids. CDR3 residues: CASSPSSGGNEQFF. In DNA, the CDR3 is TGTGCCAGCTCACCAAGTTCAGGGGGCAATGAGCAGTTCTTC.

This clonotype was recorded once. The CDR3 sequence: CASSAPRGSGSSYEQYF. In nucleotides, the CDR3 is TGTGCCAGCAGTGCTCCCCGGGGTAGCGGTTCTTCCTACGAGCAGTACTTC. The gene calls are TRBV2 and TRBJ2-7, with D possibly TRBD2 on 6 matching bases. This CDR3 is built from 17 residues. Germline V gene lookup returns CDR1 SNHLY and CDR2 FYNNEI. Trimming removed 4 bases from V and 1 base from J, with 20 bases in between.

The chain has TRBV2 and TRBJ2-7; TRBD2 aligns across 11 bases. Germline V CDR1 and CDR2: SNHLY, FYNNEI. The CDR3 is made up of 19 amino acids. V was pared by 0 bases and J by 0 bases, with 10 bases of the junction left unmatched. CDR3 in amino acids: CASSEALLASGRFSYEQYF. The DNA for the CDR3 is TGTGCCAGCAGTGAAGCGCTTCTGGCTAGCGGGAGGTTCTCCTACGAGCAGTACTTC.

The chain combines TRBV6-1 with TRBJ2-2; TRBD2 matches 7 bases. V was pared by 7 bases and J by 0 bases, with 8 bases of the junction left unmatched. Per germline, CDR1 MNHNS and CDR2 SASEGT. The CDR3 is 16 amino acids. The CDR3 loop is CASTLAEWANTGELFF. Written as DNA, the CDR3 is TGTGCCAGCACGCTAGCGGAGTGGGCGAACACCGGGGAGCTGTTTTTT.

This rearrangement joins TRBV14 to TRBJ2-2; 7 bases are a match to TRBD2. The V gene's germline CDR1 is SGHDN and CDR2 FVKESK. This CDR3 has 15 residues. V trimming: 2 bases; J trimming: 4 bases; junction bases outside the gene matches: 4. The CDR3 loop is CASSQRGRATGELFF. In DNA, the CDR3 is TGTGCCAGCAGCCAACGGGGGAGGGCCACCGGGGAGCTGTTTTTT.

This clonotype was found once. The chain uses TRBV2 and TRBJ2-7, with 8 bases that match TRBD2. V gave up 5 bases and J gave up 3 bases; unmatched junction bases: 6. The length of the CDR3 is 14 residues. CDR1 and CDR2 (germline): SNHLY, FYNNEI. The CDR3 DNA reads as TGTGCCAGCAGTCGAGCCGGGACTAGCTACGAGCAGTACTTC. Translated: CASSRAGTSYEQYF.

The J gene is TRBJ2-5, the V gene TRBV19, with D uncertain. The length of the CDR3 is 13 residues. CDR1 is LNHDA, CDR2 SQIVND, per germline (reference sequence). Trimming removed 3 bases from V and 2 bases from J, with 7 bases in between. CDR3 region: CASSITKQETQYF. CDR3 coding DNA: TGTGCCAGTAGTATCACTAAACAAGAGACCCAGTACTTC.

This rearrangement joins TRBV15 to TRBJ1-5; D unclear. The CDR3 totals 15 residues. V shed 0 bases and J shed 3 bases, with 9 bases lying between them. The germline gives CDR1 LNHNV, CDR2 YYDKDF (reference sequence). CDR3 loop: CATSRDGRNNQPQHF. The DNA for the CDR3 is TGTGCCACCAGCAGAGATGGCCGGAACAATCAGCCCCAGCATTTT. The full variable domain, with the rest looked up from reference TRBV15 and TRBJ1-5, is DAMVIQNPRYQVTQFGKPVTLSCSQTLNHNVMYWYQQKSSQAPKLLFHYYDKDFNNEADTPDNFQSRRPNTSFCFLDIRSPGLGDTAMYLCATSRDGRNNQPQHFGDGTRLSIL.

This chain connects TRBV15 to TRBJ2-3; TRBD1 or TRBD2 may be the D gene (5 bases each). This CDR3 spans 13 amino acids. Germline V gene lookup returns CDR1 LNHNV and CDR2 YYDKDF (reference sequence). With 4 bases removed from V and 6 bases from J, the gap between germline ends came to 11 bases. CDR3 residues: CATSILGPDTQYF. In nucleotides, the CDR3 is TGTGCCACCAGCATCCTGGGACCCGATACGCAGTATTTT. The entire variable domain, with the rest obtained from reference TRBV15 and TRBJ2-3, is as follows: DAMVIQNPRYQVTQFGKPVTLSCSQTLNHNVMYWYQQKSSQAPKLLFHYYDKDFNNEADTPDNFQSRRPNTSFCFLDIRSPGLGDTAMYLCATSILGPDTQYFGPGTRLTVL.

The table lists this clonotype with a count of one. CDR3 DNA sequence: TGCAGCGTTGTTGAACCGCCCAAAGCTTTCTTT. Amino acid sequence: CSVVEPPKAFF. The chain has TRBV29-1 and TRBJ1-1; D gene ambiguous. Germline V CDR1 and CDR2: SQVTM, ANQGSEA. This CDR3 spans 11 amino acids. Deletions cut 4 bases from V and 9 bases from J, with 12 bases between. The full variable domain, its missing parts supplied by reference TRBV29-1 and TRBJ1-1, is SAVISQKPSRDICQRGTSLTIQCQVDSQVTMMFWYRQQPGQSLTLIATANQGSEATYESGFVIDKFPISRPNLTFSTLTVSNMSPEDSSIYLCSVVEPPKAFFGQGTRLTVV.

This rearrangement joins TRBV5-1 to TRBJ1-1; maybe TRBD1 (5 bases). There are 14 residues in the CDR3. Trimming pared 6 bases from V and 7 bases from J, leaving 19 bases between. Germline-derived CDR1 and CDR2 are SGHRS and YFSETQ. The CDR3 DNA follows: TGCGCCAGCACTCCGCCGGGACGTCGGAGTGAAGCTTTCTTT. Translated: CASTPPGRRSEAFF.

A single count supports this clonotype. The chain links TRBV28 to TRBJ2-1, with 7 bases aligning to TRBD2. Germline trimming cut 6 bases from V and 8 bases from J; bases unmatched to any gene: 10. The CDR3 consists of 14 residues. The germline V gene has CDR1 MDHEN and CDR2 SYDVKM. CDR3 nucleotides: TGTGCCAGCAGCTTAGGCCCGCTAGCGGATGAGCAGTTCTTC. As protein: CASSLGPLADEQFF. The variable domain in full, with the rest retrieved from reference TRBV28 and TRBJ2-1, is DVKVTQSSRYLVKRTGEKVFLECVQDMDHENMFWYRQDPGLGLRLIYFSYDVKMKEKGDIPEGYSVSREKKERFSLILESASTNQTSMYLCASSLGPLADEQFFGPGTRLTVL.

The CDR3 sequence: CASSDGENQPQHF. The CDR3 DNA is TGTGCCAGCAGTGATGGGGAGAATCAGCCCCAGCATTTT. This chain links TRBV6-1 with TRBJ1-5; D not resolved. Germline CDR1 is MNHNS and CDR2 is SASEGT. This CDR3 is built from 13 residues. V was pared by 3 bases and J by 4 bases, with 7 bases between.

This clonotype was recorded a few times. V gene TRBV6-6 combines with J gene TRBJ2-7; 7 nucleotides align to TRBD2. The junction had 9 bases not matched to a gene; V was cut back by 4 bases and J by 3 bases. CDR3 size: 15 residues. CDR1 is MNHNY, CDR2 SVGAGI, per germline (reference sequence). CDR3 loop: CASSSPGLVNYEQYF. CDR3 sequence (DNA): TGTGCCAGCAGTTCACCAGGACTAGTCAACTACGAGCAGTACTTC.